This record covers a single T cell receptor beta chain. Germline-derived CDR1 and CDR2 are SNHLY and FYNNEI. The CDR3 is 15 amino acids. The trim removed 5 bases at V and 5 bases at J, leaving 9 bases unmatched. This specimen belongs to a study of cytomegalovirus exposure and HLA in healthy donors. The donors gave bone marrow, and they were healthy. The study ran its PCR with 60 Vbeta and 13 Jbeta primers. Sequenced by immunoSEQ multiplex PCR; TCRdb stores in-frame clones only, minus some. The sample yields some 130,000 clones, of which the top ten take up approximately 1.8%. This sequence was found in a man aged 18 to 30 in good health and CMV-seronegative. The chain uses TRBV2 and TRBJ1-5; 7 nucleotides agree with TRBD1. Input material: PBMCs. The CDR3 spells CASSSDRVQDQPQHF. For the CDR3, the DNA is TGTGCCAGCAGTTCCGACAGGGTTCAGGATCAGCCCCAGCATTTT.